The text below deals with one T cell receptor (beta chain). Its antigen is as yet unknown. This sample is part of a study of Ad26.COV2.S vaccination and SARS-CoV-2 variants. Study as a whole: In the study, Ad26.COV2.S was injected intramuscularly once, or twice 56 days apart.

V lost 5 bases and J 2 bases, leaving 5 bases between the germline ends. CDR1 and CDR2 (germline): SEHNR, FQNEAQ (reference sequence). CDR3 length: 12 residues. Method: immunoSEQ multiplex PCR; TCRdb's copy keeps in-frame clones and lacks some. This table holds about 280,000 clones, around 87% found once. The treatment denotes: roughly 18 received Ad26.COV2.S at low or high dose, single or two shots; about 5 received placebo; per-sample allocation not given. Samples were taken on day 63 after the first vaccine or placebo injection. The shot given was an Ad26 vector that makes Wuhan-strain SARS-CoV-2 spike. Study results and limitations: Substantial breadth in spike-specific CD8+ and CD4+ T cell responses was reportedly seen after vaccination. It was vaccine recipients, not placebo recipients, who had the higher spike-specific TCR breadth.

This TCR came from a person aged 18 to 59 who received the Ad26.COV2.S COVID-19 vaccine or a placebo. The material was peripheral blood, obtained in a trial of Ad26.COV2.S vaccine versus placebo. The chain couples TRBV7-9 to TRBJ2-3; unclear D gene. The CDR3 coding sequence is TGTGCCAGCAGCGACACCACAGATACGCAGTATTTT. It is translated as CASSDTTDTQYF.